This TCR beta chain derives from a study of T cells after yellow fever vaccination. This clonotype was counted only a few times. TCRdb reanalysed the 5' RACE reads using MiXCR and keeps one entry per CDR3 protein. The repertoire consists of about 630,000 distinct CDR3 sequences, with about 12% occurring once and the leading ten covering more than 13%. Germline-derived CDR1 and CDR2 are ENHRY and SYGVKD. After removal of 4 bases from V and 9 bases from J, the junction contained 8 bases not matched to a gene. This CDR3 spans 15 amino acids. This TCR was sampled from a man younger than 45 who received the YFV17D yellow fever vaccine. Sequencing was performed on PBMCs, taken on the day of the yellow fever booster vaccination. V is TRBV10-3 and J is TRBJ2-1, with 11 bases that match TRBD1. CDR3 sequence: CAISAARDRGGEQFF. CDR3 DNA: TGTGCCATCAGTGCCGCCCGGGACAGGGGGGGTGAGCAGTTCTTC.